A selection of T cell receptor beta chains follows, all from one sample in a study of identical twins. Each CDR3 protein is one row after TCRdb ran MiXCR on the 5' RACE reads. Seen here are some 500,000 distinct CDR3 sequences, approximately 22% observed once, and the top ten hold roughly 0.91%. These data are also associated with another study on T cells expressing NK-cell markers.

The sequenced sample consisted of CD4+ T cells sorted from blood. These receptors came from a woman younger than 35 in good health. Each CDR3 is given with its conserved first and last residue. Fields, in order: V gene, D gene, CDR3 protein. D genes are given only for firm matches.

v_call: TRBV7-3
d_call: TRBD2
cdr3_aa: CASSLSGGSSYNEQFF

v_call: TRBV12-3/TRBV12-4
d_call: -
cdr3_aa: CASSADTGPAQPQHF

v_call: TRBV5-1
d_call: -
cdr3_aa: CASSLAPAPTDTQYF

v_call: TRBV27
d_call: -
cdr3_aa: CASSLRGGQLLTDTQYF

v_call: TRBV7-9
d_call: -
cdr3_aa: CASSLAGRGTDEQYF

v_call: TRBV29-1
d_call: TRBD2
cdr3_aa: CSFGGSTDTQYF

v_call: TRBV5-1
d_call: -
cdr3_aa: CASSPPGIEGLQYF

v_call: TRBV9
d_call: TRBD1
cdr3_aa: CASSASGTGYNEQFF

v_call: TRBV20-1
d_call: -
cdr3_aa: CSVTGTTYNEQFF

v_call: TRBV20-1
d_call: TRBD1
cdr3_aa: CSARVPGQEYSPLHF

v_call: TRBV9
d_call: TRBD1
cdr3_aa: CASSVARGQGAYNEQFF

v_call: TRBV7-2
d_call: TRBD2
cdr3_aa: CASSSRPSGGNEQFF

v_call: TRBV12-3/TRBV12-4
d_call: TRBD2
cdr3_aa: CASTPYSGGYNEQFF

v_call: TRBV6-5
d_call: -
cdr3_aa: CASSYPSAGARVAFF

v_call: TRBV25-1
d_call: -
cdr3_aa: CASSEIIAKNIQYF

v_call: TRBV29-1
d_call: -
cdr3_aa: CSVVRGESEQYF

v_call: TRBV4-2
d_call: -
cdr3_aa: CASSPSNDVGELFF

v_call: TRBV30
d_call: TRBD2
cdr3_aa: CAWLAGGRNEQFF

v_call: TRBV20-1
d_call: -
cdr3_aa: CSASLPANYGYTF

v_call: TRBV29-1
d_call: TRBD1
cdr3_aa: CSAGDREREAFF

v_call: TRBV5-1
d_call: TRBD1
cdr3_aa: CASRDRRQETQYF

v_call: TRBV9
d_call: -
cdr3_aa: CASSGRLAVSTDTQYF

v_call: TRBV9
d_call: -
cdr3_aa: CASSVVEDYGTQYF

v_call: TRBV7-6
d_call: -
cdr3_aa: CASSLYVGNEQFF

v_call: TRBV5-1
d_call: TRBD1
cdr3_aa: CASSLGGGGNSPLHF

v_call: TRBV30
d_call: TRBD1
cdr3_aa: CAFSGTASGYTF

v_call: TRBV7-2
d_call: -
cdr3_aa: CASSLAGERGYTF

v_call: TRBV27
d_call: -
cdr3_aa: CASSRPGVGYTF

v_call: TRBV10-3
d_call: -
cdr3_aa: CAISSGGFEQYF

v_call: TRBV12-3/TRBV12-4
d_call: -
cdr3_aa: CASSSFGTEAFF

v_call: TRBV20-1
d_call: -
cdr3_aa: CSGGQGRTEAFF